The sequence of this T cell receptor beta chain was determined in a study of T cell responses to AZD1222 COVID-19 vaccine (dated by TCRdb to 2020 to 2023). Looking at the study overall: TCR sequencing was performed for 230 to 250 trial participants, of whom around 210 were given two doses of AZD1222 and 26 were given two doses of MenACWY control vaccine. Trial participants were enrolled into age subgroups of 18-55, 56-69 and 70-plus years, which contained roughly 140, 27 and 60 TCR-sequenced participants, respectively.

The CDR3 regions of human TCRbeta chains were analyzed by immunosequencing. The original methods were these. TCRs in the repertoires were compared against a reference library of SARS-CoV-2-specific TCRs that had been generated with the MIRA antigen-specificity platform. Breadth was defined as the fraction of unique TCRs that were SARS-CoV-2-associated, and depth was defined as the fraction of total T cells that were SARS-CoV-2-associated. Each spike-specific TCR was assigned to its reactive spike region and to a CD4 or CD8 class using the MIRA data. Log10-transformed breadth and depth values were compared by one-way ANOVA with Sidak's multiple comparisons tests. TCRdb holds this immuneACCESS table with in-frame rearrangements only. Some clones are missing; in checked studies, unresolved V genes explain under half, and the rest has no known cause. V and J calls and clone size are copied from that table; D and trimming were computed from the DNA. This sample gives 45,000 to 55,000 clones in total; 65% to 80% of them show up just once. The biggest ten clones account for approximately 22% of the sample.

This sample's time point label indicates: baseline before first vaccination. This specimen's treatment or condition label, per the study, means: meningococcal conjugate vaccine given as trial control. Samples from vaccinated people were obtained from the UK trials COV001 and COV002, which included a single-blind randomized controlled phase 2/3 trial of AZD1222 (ChAdOx1 nCoV-19) in healthy adults. For TCRbeta chain sequencing, PBMC samples from trial participants were taken at day 0 and at day 28 after the second dose. With respect to this clone: Its antigen has not been determined. The input lacks base qualities; no much larger clone sits a single base away.

The research as a whole found: No day 14 peak-response samples were available, so repertoires were characterized only after the peak T cell response. Nearly half of unique spike-specific TCRs reportedly recognized epitopes outside regions mutated in the B.1.351 and B.1.1.7 variants. The vaccine-associated CD4 TCRs covered the entire spike protein, and the dominant responses fell in regions 160-218 and 743-854. After two AZD1222 doses, both the breadth and the depth of spike-specific TCRs were significantly higher than at day 0 and than in MenACWY recipients. Conclusions about previously exposed vaccinees are limited because only five to seven AZD1222 recipients were SARS-CoV-2 seropositive at baseline. In the small 56-69-year group, the increase in depth fell short of significance, most likely because of low power. Participants were mostly white British and included more females than males, and it was suggested by the authors that clonal diversity may have been underestimated.

From the germline V gene (reference sequence), CDR1 is LNHNV and CDR2 is YYDKDF. The CDR3 measures 15 amino acids from cysteine to phenylalanine. Solely the CDR3 DNA is kept, with 45 bases framed from the first base. Unmatched junction bases come to 9, with V trimmed by 5 bases and J by 9 bases. This sequence uses TRBV15 and TRBJ1-6; 8 central bases correspond to TRBD1. Sequenced here: peripheral blood, sampled on day 0 of MenACWY control vaccination. The TCR was taken from an adult in good health. The DNA sequence is as follows: TGTGCCACCAGCGTAGCCAGGGGACAGGCTTCACCCCTCCACTTT. Its amino acids are CATSVARGQASPLHF.